One and the same sample provided the 10 T cell receptor beta chains below, sequenced in a study of vaccination and CD4 T cells after COVID-19. Once obtained from cultured CD4+ T cells, the DNA was sequenced using the Oncomine TCR Beta short-read assay. MiXCR, applied by TCRdb to the PCR reads, yields one record per CDR3 protein. Here the sample spans about 16,000 distinct CDR3 sequences, less than 65% being singletons. The treatment was: roughly 10-day PBMC culture with coronavirus spike peptide pools or control peptides (ViraFEST assay). Which antigens these TCRs recognize remains unknown. Sequencing was performed on cultured CD4+ T cells from blood, taken after SARS-CoV-2 vaccination. Receptors were obtained from a human donor with COVID-19.

V and J are TRBV19 and TRBJ1-1; 8 nucleotides agree with TRBD1. The length of the CDR3 is 15 residues. Trimming removed 6 bases from V and 3 bases from J; junction bases left unmatched: 9. Germline CDR1 is LNHDA and CDR2 is SQIVND (reference sequence). CDR3 nucleotide sequence: TGTGCCAGTAGCCGAGATCAGGGGGCTTACACTGAAGCTTTCTTT. Protein: CASSRDQGAYTEAFF.

The chain uses TRBV10-1 and TRBJ2-7, with no clear D. The CDR3 length is 16 residues. Germline values: CDR1 WNHNN, CDR2 SYGVQD (reference sequence). V was shortened by 0 bases and J by 4 bases, with 16 bases between the two germline ends. The CDR3 DNA is TGCGCCAGCAGTGAGTCGGGTGGGGTTGTCCTTTACGAGCAGTACTTC. Residues: CASSESGGVVLYEQYF.

This clonotype showed up just once. This chain connects TRBV11-3 to TRBJ2-2; D may be TRBD2 (6 bases). Trimming removed 5 bases from V and 4 bases from J, with 20 bases in between. From germline, CDR1 is SGHNT and CDR2 YENEEA. The CDR3 loop spans 17 amino acids. This CDR3 is CASSPSVGKRVTGELFF. In DNA form, the CDR3 reads TGTGCCAGCAGCCCTTCCGTAGGGAAGCGGGTCACCGGGGAGCTGTTTTTT.

In this sample, this clonotype turned up a few times. The V and J genes are TRBV5-8 and TRBJ1-2; D is unresolved. This CDR3 has 14 amino acids. V was shortened by 0 bases and J by 4 bases, with 10 bases between the two germline ends. Per germline, CDR1 SGHTS and CDR2 YDEGEE. CDR3: CASSLDYVSYGYTF. The CDR3 DNA is TGTGCCAGCAGCTTGGATTATGTGAGCTATGGCTACACCTTC.

This clonotype appeared a single time. The V and J genes are TRBV11-3 and TRBJ2-5; possible D gene TRBD2, 5 bases. Germline V gives CDR1 SGHNT, CDR2 YENEEA. CDR3 length equals 14 residues. Trimming removed 1 base at V and 3 bases at J, with 9 bases between. The CDR3 sequence: CASSLGSGKETQYF. CDR3 sequence (DNA): TGTGCCAGCAGCTTAGGTTCCGGGAAAGAGACCCAGTACTTC.

The V gene is TRBV6-2 or TRBV6-3, the J gene TRBJ2-1; TRBD2 agrees at 7 bases. The CDR3 is 14 amino acids. The germline V gene has CDR1 MNHEY and CDR2 SVGEGT. V dropped 6 bases and J dropped 0; count of bases not matched to a gene: 2. Here the CDR3 reads CASRPGGSYNEQFF. The CDR3 bases are TGTGCCAGCAGGCCGGGGGGCTCCTACAATGAGCAGTTCTTC.

This clonotype was observed a handful of times. The chain joins TRBV6-1 to TRBJ1-1; D unresolved. Germline values: CDR1 MNHNS, CDR2 SASEGT. This CDR3 spans 15 amino acids. Between the trimmed V and J ends, which lost 7 bases and 1 base, there was a span of 16 bases. The CDR3 DNA sequence: TGTGCCAGCACCATAGGGCCCAGGAAGAACACTGAAGCTTTCTTT. It yields the protein CASTIGPRKNTEAFF.

The V and J genes are TRBV19 and TRBJ2-3, with D unclear. V lost 2 bases and J 6 bases, leaving 12 bases between the germline ends. This CDR3 comprises 14 residues. Germline lookup yields CDR1 LNHDA and CDR2 SQIVND (reference sequence). The CDR3 region has the DNA TGTGCCAGTAGTATACCTGGCCGTATGGATACGCAGTATTTT. Its translation: CASSIPGRMDTQYF.

The chain carries TRBV6-1 and TRBJ1-2; D gene ambiguous. The CDR3 totals 12 residues. Between the trimmed V and J ends, which lost 10 bases and 3 bases, there was a span of 12 bases. Germline V CDR1 and CDR2: MNHNS, SASEGT. The CDR3 DNA reads TGTGCCACTTCCCACTTCTACTATGGCTACACCTTC. Its protein is CATSHFYYGYTF.

The J gene is TRBJ1-3, the V gene TRBV7-2; TRBD1 might be the D (5 bases). Germline V gene data show CDR1 as SGHTA and CDR2 as FQGNSA. V was trimmed by 5 bases and J by 0 bases, leaving 11 bases between them. The CDR3 sequence is 15 residues long. CDR3 coding DNA: TGTGCCAGCAGCCGGTCGGGGGGCTCTGGAAACACCATATATTTT. As protein: CASSRSGGSGNTIYF.